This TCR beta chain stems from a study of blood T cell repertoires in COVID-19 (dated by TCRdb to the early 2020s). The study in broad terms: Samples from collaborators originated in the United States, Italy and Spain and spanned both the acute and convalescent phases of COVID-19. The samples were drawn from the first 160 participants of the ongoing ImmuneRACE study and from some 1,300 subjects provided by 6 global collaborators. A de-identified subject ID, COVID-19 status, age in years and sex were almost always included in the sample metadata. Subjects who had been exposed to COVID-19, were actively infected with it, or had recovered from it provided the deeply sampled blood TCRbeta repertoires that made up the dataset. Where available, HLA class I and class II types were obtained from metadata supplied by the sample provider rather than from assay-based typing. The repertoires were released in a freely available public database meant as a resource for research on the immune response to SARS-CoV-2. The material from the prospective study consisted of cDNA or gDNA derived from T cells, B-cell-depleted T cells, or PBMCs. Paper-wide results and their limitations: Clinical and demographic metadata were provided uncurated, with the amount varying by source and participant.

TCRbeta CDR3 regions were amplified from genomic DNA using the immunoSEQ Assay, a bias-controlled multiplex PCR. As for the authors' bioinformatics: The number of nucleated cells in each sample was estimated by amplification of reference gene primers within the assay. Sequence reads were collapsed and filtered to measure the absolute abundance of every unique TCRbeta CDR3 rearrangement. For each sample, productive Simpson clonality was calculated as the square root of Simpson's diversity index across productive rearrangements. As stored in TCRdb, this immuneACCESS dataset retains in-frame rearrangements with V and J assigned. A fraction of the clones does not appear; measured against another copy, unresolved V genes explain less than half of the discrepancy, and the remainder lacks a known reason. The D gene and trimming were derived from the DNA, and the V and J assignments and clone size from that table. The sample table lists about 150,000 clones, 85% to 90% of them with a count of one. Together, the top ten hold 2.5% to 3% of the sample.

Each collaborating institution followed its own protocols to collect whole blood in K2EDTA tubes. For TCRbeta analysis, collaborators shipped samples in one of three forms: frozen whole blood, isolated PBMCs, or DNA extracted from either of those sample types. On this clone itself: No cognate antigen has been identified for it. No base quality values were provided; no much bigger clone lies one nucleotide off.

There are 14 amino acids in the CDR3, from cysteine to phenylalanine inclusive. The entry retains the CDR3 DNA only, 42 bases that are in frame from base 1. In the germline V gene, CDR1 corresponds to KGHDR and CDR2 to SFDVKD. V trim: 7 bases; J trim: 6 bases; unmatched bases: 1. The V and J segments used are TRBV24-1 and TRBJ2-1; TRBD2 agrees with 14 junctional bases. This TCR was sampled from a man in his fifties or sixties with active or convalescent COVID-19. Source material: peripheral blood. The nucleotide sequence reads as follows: TGTGCCACCAGGACTAGCGGGGGGGGCAATGAGCAGTTCTTC. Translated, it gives CATRTSGGGNEQFF.